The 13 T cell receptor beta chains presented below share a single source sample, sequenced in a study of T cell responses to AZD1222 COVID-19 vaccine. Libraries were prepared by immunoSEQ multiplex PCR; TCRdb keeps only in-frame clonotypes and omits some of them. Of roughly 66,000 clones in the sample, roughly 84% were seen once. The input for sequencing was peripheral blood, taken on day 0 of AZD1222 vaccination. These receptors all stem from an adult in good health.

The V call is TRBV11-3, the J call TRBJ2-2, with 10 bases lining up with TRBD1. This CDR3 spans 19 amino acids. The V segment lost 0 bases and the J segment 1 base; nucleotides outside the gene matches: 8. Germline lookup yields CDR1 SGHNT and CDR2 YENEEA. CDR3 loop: CASSLDRWDRGENTGELFF. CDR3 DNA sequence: TGTGCCAGCAGCTTAGATAGATGGGACAGGGGCGAGAACACCGGGGAGCTGTTTTTT.

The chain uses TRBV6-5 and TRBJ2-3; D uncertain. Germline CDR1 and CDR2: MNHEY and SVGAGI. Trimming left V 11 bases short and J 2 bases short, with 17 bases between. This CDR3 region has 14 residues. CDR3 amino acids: CAGRRAENTDTQYF. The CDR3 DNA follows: TGTGCCGGACGGAGAGCAGAAAACACAGATACGCAGTATTTT.

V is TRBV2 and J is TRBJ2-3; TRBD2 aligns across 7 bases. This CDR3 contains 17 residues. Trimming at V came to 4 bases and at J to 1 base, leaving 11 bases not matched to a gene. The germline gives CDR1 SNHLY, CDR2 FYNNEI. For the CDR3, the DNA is TGTGCCAGCAGTGCGAACCCGGGGGGTCCCGGCACAGATACGCAGTATTTT. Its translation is CASSANPGGPGTDTQYF.

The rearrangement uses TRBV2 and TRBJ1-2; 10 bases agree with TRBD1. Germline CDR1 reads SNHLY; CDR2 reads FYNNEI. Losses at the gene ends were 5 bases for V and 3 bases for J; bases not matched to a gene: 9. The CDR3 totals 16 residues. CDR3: CASSQRQGAGDYGYTF. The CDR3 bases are TGTGCCAGCAGTCAGAGACAGGGGGCGGGCGACTATGGCTACACCTTC.

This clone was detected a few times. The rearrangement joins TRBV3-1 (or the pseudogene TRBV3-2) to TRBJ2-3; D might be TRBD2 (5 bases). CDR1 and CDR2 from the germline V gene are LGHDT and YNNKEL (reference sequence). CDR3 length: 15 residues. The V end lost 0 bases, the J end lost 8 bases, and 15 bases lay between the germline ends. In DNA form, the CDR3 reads TGTGCCAGCAGCCAAGATATTACCGGCGCGGGTACGCAGTATTTT. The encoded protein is CASSQDITGAGTQYF.

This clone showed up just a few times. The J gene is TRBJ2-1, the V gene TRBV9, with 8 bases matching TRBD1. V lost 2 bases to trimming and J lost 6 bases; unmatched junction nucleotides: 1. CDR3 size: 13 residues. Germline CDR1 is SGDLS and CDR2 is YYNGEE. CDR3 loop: CASSVRGRNEQFF. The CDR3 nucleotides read TGTGCCAGCAGCGTCAGGGGGCGCAATGAGCAGTTCTTC.

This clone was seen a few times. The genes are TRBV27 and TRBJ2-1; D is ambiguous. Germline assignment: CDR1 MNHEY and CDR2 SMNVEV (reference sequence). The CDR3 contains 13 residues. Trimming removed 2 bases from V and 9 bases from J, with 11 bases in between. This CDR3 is CASSLSADGEQFF. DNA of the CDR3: TGTGCCAGCAGTTTAAGTGCAGATGGTGAGCAGTTCTTC.

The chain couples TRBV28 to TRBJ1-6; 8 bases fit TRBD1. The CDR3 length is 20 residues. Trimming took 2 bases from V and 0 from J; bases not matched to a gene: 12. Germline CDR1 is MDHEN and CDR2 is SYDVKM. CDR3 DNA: TGTGCCAGCAGTTTACCCCCCAGGGGGCTTAGGAGCTCCTATAATTCACCCCTCCACTTT. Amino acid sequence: CASSLPPRGLRSSYNSPLHF.

The CDR3 coding sequence is TGTGCCAGCAGGCTCGGTACCGGGGAGCTGTTTTTT. This sequence encodes CASRLGTGELFF. The chain employs TRBV6-5 and TRBJ2-2, with D uncertain. This CDR3 comprises 12 residues. Trimming pared 6 bases from V and 5 bases from J, leaving 7 bases between. Germline V gene lookup returns CDR1 MNHEY and CDR2 SVGAGI.

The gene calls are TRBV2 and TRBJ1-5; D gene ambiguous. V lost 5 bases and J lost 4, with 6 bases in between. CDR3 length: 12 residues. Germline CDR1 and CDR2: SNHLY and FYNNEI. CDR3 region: CASSTANQPQHF. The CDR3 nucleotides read TGTGCCAGCAGTACAGCGAATCAGCCCCAGCATTTT. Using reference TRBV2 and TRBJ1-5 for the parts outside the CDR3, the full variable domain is EPEVTQTPSHQVTQMGQEVILRCVPISNHLYFYWYRQILGQKVEFLVSFYNNEISEKSEIFDDQFSVERPDGSNFTLKIRSTKLEDSAMYFCASSTANQPQHFGDGTRLSIL.

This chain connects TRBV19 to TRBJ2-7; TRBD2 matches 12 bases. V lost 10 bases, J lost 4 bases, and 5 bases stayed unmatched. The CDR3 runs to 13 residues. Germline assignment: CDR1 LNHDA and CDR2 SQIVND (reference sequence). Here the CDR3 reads CATKTSGGYEQYF. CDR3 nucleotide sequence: TGTGCCACTAAGACTAGCGGGGGTTACGAGCAGTACTTC.

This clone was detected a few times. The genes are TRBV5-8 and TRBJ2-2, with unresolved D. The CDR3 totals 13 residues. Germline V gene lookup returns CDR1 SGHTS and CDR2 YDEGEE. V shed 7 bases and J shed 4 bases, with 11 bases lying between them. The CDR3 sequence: CASGSEPTGELFF. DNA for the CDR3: TGTGCCAGCGGGTCGGAGCCCACCGGGGAGCTGTTTTTT.

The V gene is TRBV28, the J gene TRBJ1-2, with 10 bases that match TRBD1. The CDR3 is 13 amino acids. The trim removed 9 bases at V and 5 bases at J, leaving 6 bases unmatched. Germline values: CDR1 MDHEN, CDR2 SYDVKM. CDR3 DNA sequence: TGTGCCAGTAGGGACAGGGGAGTGTATGGCTACACCTTC. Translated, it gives CASRDRGVYGYTF.